These 10 T cell receptor beta chains were all obtained from the same sample, sequenced in a study of blood T cell repertoires in COVID-19. The protocol was immunoSEQ multiplex PCR, while the TCRdb copy is restricted to in-frame clones and leaves out a portion. The table has approximately 300,000 clones, around nine tenths seen once. The sample consisted of PBMCs or T cells enriched from blood (not recorded which). The receptors were gathered from a woman in her 30s who had recovered from COVID-19.

CDR3 in amino acids: CASSLGPINTGELFF. DNA for the CDR3: TGTGCCAGCAGCTTGGGGCCGATAAACACCGGGGAGCTGTTTTTT. The chain has TRBV5-5 and TRBJ2-2, with unresolved D. In germline, CDR1 is SGHKS, CDR2 YYEKEE (reference sequence). Trimming took off 0 bases at V and 2 bases at J, with 8 bases between the two ends. CDR3 size: 15 residues.

This clone appeared once. The genes are TRBV7-2 and TRBJ1-4; unclear D gene. V lost 1 base and J 0 bases, leaving 6 bases between the germline ends. Germline V gene lookup returns CDR1 SGHTA and CDR2 FQGNSA. The CDR3 contains 15 residues. The CDR3 DNA sequence: TGTGCCAGCAGCTTAGGGCCCGCAACTAATGAAAAACTGTTTTTT. Translating it yields CASSLGPATNEKLFF.

The V and J genes are TRBV9 and TRBJ1-1; the D is unclear. In germline, CDR1 is SGDLS, CDR2 YYNGEE. With 0 bases removed from V and 6 bases from J, the gap between germline ends came to 12 bases. This CDR3 has 14 residues. The CDR3 coding sequence is TGTGCCAGCAGCGTAGTTGCTGAGGCGTCTGAAGCTTTCTTT. It codes for CASSVVAEASEAFF.

The V gene is TRBV25-1, the J gene TRBJ2-1; 12 nucleotides line up with TRBD2. This CDR3 has 16 amino acids. With 4 bases clipped from V and 3 bases from J, the junction kept 4 bases outside the gene matches. Per germline, CDR1 MGHDK and CDR2 SYGVNS. CDR3 in amino acids: CASSGPTSGSYNEQFF. The CDR3 nucleotides read TGTGCCAGCAGTGGCCCGACTAGCGGGAGCTACAATGAGCAGTTCTTC.

The V call is TRBV7-2, the J call TRBJ1-1; D gene unclear. Trimming pared 3 bases from V and 7 bases from J, leaving 12 bases between. Germline V gene sequence: CDR1 SGHTA, CDR2 FQGNSA. CDR3 size: 13 residues. The CDR3: CASSLSQASEAFF. The CDR3 DNA is TGTGCCAGCAGCTTGAGTCAGGCCAGTGAAGCTTTCTTT.

This sequence joins TRBV5-5 and TRBJ1-1, with D uncertain. This CDR3 is built from 13 residues. Trimming took 4 bases from V and 1 from J, leaving 8 bases between them. Germline V CDR1 and CDR2: SGHKS, YYEKEE (reference sequence). CDR3 nucleotides: TGTGCCAGCAGCCAACAAACGAACACTGAAGCTTTCTTT. As protein: CASSQQTNTEAFF.

The CDR3 DNA sequence: TGTGCCAGCAGCCTTGGGGACATTCCGACCCTGAACACTGAAGCTTTCTTT. Protein: CASSLGDIPTLNTEAFF. The chain uses TRBV7-9 and TRBJ1-1, with D maybe TRBD1 (6 bases). Germline CDR1 and CDR2: SEHNR and FQNEAQ (reference sequence). This CDR3 has 17 amino acids. V lost 5 bases and J 0 bases, leaving 19 bases between the germline ends. Full variable domain (remainder filled in from reference TRBV7-9 and TRBJ1-1): DTGVSQNPRHKITKRGQNVTFRCDPISEHNRLYWYRQTLGQGPEFLTYFQNEAQLEKSRLLSDRFSAERPKGSFSTLEIQRTEQGDSAMYLCASSLGDIPTLNTEAFFGQGTRLTVV.

This clone was found a few times. The rearrangement uses TRBV7-8 and TRBJ2-1, with D maybe TRBD1 (5 bases). V lost 1 base, J lost 0 bases, and 7 bases lay in between. The CDR3 has 15 amino acids. CDR1 is SGHVS and CDR2 is FQNEAQ in the germline V gene. The CDR3 protein is CASSLDGASYNEQFF. As DNA, the CDR3 is TGTGCCAGCAGCTTAGATGGGGCCTCCTACAATGAGCAGTTCTTC.

V and J are TRBV6-2 or TRBV6-3 and TRBJ2-1, with D perhaps TRBD2 (7 bases). The V gene lost 0 bases and the J gene lost 6 bases, with 12 bases spanning the gap. This CDR3 has 15 amino acids. Germline loops: CDR1 MNHEY, CDR2 SVGEGT. The CDR3 loop reads CASSYSRGLGNEQFF. DNA of the CDR3: TGTGCCAGCAGTTACTCGCGGGGGCTAGGCAATGAGCAGTTCTTC.

This chain joins TRBV5-1 and TRBJ1-1; D may be TRBD1 (5 bases). This CDR3 is built from 13 residues. Germline CDR1 reads SGHRS; CDR2 reads YFSETQ. Trimming removed 1 base at V and 12 bases at J, with 16 bases between. The DNA of the CDR3 is TGCGCCAGCAGCTTGACCCGGGACTCCGAACCTTTCTTT. Translation: CASSLTRDSEPFF.